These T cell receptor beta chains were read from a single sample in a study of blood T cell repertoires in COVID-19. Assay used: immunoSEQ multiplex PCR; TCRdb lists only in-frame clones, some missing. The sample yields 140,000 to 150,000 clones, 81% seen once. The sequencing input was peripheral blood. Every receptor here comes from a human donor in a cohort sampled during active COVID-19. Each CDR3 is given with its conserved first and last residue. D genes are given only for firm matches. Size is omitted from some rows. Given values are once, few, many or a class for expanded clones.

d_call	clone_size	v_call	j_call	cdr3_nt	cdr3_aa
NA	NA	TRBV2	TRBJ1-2	TGTGCCAGCAGTGAACAGGGGTATGGCTACACCTTC	CASSEQGYGYTF
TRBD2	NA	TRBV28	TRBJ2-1	TGTGCCAGCAGTACTTTGGGACTAGCGGGAGGTAGGCAGTTCTTC	CASSTLGLAGGRQFF
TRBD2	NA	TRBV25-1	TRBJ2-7	TGTGCCAGCAGTGAATTCGGACTAGCGGGGGCTGACTACGAGCAGTACTTC	CASSEFGLAGADYEQYF
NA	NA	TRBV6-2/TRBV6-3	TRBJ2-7	TGTGCCAGCAGTTACCCCCCGGACGAGCAGTACTTC	CASSYPPDEQYF
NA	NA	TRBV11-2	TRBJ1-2	TGTGCCAGCAGCTTAGTGAGGGAGAATGGCTACACCTTC	CASSLVRENGYTF
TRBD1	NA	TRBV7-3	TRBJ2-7	TGTGCCAGCAGCATAGCCGGACAGGGACCCTACGAGCAGTACTTC	CASSIAGQGPYEQYF
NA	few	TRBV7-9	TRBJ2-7	TGTGCCAGCAGCTTATCTTACGGGAGTCTTTACGAGCAGTACTTC	CASSLSYGSLYEQYF
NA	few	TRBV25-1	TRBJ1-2	TGTGCCAGCAGTGGGGGTGGGGCAGGGGTTAGGTATGGCTACACCTTC	CASSGGGAGVRYGYTF
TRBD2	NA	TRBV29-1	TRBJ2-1	TGCAGCGTTTTAGCGGGATATGGCCGCAATGAGCAGTTCTTC	CSVLAGYGRNEQFF
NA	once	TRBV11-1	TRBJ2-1	TGTGCCAGCAGCCCAGACAGGTCCACCTACAATGAGCAGTTCTTC	CASSPDRSTYNEQFF
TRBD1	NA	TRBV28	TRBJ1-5	TGTGCCAGCAGTAAACCAACAGGGGTGAGGCAGCCCCAGCATTTT	CASSKPTGVRQPQHF
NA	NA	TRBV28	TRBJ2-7	TGTGCCAGCACCCCCGGGCAGGGGCCCTACGAGCAGTACTTC	CASTPGQGPYEQYF
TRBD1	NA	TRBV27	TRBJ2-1	TGTGCCAGCAGGCGGACAGGCGTGCAGTTCTTC	CASRRTGVQFF
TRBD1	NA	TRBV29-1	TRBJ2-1	TGCAGCGTTGAAAACAGGGGGGATGAGCAGTTCTTC	CSVENRGDEQFF
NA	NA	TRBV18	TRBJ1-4	TGTGCCAGCTCACCTCCGGTGGCGAACGGGGTCGTAAAACTGTTTTTT	CASSPPVANGVVKLFF
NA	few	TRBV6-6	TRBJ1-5	TGTGCCAGCAGAATTCAGGGGCAGCCCCAGCATTTT	CASRIQGQPQHF
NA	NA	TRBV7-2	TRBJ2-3	TGTGCCAGCAGCTTAATGGCGACTAGCACAGATACGCAGTATTTT	CASSLMATSTDTQYF
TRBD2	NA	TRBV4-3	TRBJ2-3	TGCGCCAGCAGCCAGTCGACTAGCGGGAGGTTGGGGGCAGATACGCAGTATTTT	CASSQSTSGRLGADTQYF
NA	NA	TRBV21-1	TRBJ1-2	TGTGCCAGCACAAGGGGACAGGGGATGTATGGCTACACCTTC	CASTRGQGMYGYTF
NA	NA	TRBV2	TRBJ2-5	TGTGCCAGCACCGCAGGTCCGCGGACCCAGTACTTC	CASTAGPRTQYF
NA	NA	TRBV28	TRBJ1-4	TGTGCCAGCAGTTTTAATGGGGCCTTGATTTACAATGAAAAACTGTTTTTT	CASSFNGALIYNEKLFF
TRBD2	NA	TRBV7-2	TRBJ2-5	TGTGCCAGTAACGGACTAGGGACCAAACAGGCGACCCAGTACTTC	CASNGLGTKQATQYF
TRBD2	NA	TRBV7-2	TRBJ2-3	TGTGCCAGCAGCTATTGGACCGGGACTAGCGGGAGTGGGGCAGATACGCAGTATTTT	CASSYWTGTSGSGADTQYF
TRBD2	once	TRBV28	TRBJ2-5	TGTGCCAGCAGACTAGCGGGAGGGCAAGAGACCCAGTACTTC	CASRLAGGQETQYF
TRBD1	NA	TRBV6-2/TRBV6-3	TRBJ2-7	TGTGCCAGCAGTTATTTTACCCTTCCAGGGGGCTCCTACGAGCAGTACTTC	CASSYFTLPGGSYEQYF
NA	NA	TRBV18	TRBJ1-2	TGTGCCAGCTCACCACTAACAGCCCTTAACTATGGCTACACCTTC	CASSPLTALNYGYTF
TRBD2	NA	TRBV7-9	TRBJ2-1	TGTGCCAGCAGCAGGGGACTAGCGGGAGTGAATGAGCAGTTCTTC	CASSRGLAGVNEQFF
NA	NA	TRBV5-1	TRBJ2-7	TGCGCCAGCAGCATTGACAGGAACTCCTACGAGCAGTACTTC	CASSIDRNSYEQYF
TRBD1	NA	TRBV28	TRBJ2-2	TGTGCCAGCAGTACTTCTTCCGGGACAGTTCTGACCGGGGAGCTGTTTTTT	CASSTSSGTVLTGELFF
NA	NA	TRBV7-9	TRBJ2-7	TGTGCCAGCAGCCCCGCTAGCTACGAGCAGTACTTC	CASSPASYEQYF
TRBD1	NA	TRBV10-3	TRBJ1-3	TGTGCCATCAGTGAACCGGGACAGACCTCTGGAAACACCATATATTTT	CAISEPGQTSGNTIYF